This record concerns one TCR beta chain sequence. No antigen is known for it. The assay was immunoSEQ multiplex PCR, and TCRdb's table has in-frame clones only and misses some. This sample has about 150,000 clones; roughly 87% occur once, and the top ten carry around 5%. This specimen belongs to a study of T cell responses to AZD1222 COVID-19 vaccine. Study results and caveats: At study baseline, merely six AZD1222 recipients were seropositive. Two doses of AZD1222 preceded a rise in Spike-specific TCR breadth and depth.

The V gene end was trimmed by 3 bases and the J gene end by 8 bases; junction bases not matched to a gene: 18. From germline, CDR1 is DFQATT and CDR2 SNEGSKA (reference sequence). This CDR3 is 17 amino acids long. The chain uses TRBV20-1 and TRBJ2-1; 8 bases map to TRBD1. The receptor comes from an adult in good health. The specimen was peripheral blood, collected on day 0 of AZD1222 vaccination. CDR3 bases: TGCAGTGCTAGTGTCCCGACAGGGGCGGGATATCGGGATGAGCAGTTCTTC. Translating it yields CSASVPTGAGYRDEQFF.